Sequencing of this TCR beta chain was carried out in a study of blood T cell repertoires in COVID-19. The table lists this clone with a count of one. Sequencing was performed with immunoSEQ multiplex PCR; in TCRdb, only in-frame clones are kept and a portion is missing. The sample shows 250,000 to 400,000 clones, around 88% of them seen only once. CDR1 LGHDT and CDR2 YNNKEL come from the germline V gene (reference sequence). The CDR3 contains 16 residues. Trimming removed 0 bases at V and 1 base at J, with 12 bases between. Sequencing was done on a sample of peripheral blood. The gene calls are TRBV3-1 (or the pseudogene TRBV3-2) and TRBJ1-2; D remains ambiguous. The receptor was isolated from a woman aged 25 to 39 with COVID-19, enrolled during active disease. CDR3 DNA sequence: TGTGCCAGCAGCCAAGATCTCGAGGTTTTTAACTATGGCTACACCTTC. Translating gives CASSQDLEVFNYGYTF.